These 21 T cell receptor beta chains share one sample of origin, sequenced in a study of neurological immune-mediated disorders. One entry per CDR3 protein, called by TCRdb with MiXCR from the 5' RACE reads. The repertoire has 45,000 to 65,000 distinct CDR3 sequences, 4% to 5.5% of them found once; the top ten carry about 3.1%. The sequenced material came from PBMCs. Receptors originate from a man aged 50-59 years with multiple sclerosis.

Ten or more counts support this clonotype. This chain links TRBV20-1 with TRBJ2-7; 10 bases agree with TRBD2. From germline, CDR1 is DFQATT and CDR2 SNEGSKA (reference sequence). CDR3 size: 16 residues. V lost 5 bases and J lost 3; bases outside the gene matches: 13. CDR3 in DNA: TGCAGTGCTCTCGGACTAGCGGTAAGATCCCACTACGAGCAGTACTTC. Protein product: CSALGLAVRSHYEQYF.

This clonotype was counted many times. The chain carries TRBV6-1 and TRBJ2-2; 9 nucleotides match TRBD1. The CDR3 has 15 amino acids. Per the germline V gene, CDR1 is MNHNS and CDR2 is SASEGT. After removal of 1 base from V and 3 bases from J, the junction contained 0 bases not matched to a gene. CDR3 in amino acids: CASSEGTGDTGELFF. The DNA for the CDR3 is TGTGCCAGCAGTGAAGGGACAGGGGACACCGGGGAGCTGTTTTTT.

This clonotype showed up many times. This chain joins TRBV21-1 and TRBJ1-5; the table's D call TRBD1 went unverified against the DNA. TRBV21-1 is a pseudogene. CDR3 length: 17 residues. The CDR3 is CASSSQGDRGGNQPQNF. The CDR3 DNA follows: TGTGCCAGCAGCTCCCAAGGGGACAGGGGAGGCAATCAGCCCCAGAATTTT.

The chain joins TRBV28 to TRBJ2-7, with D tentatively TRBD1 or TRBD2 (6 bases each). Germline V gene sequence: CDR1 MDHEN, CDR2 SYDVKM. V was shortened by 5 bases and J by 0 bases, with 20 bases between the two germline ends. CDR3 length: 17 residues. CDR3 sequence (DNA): TGTGCCAGCAGTAACGTCGGGGGACACTACCTCTCCTACGAGCAGTACTTC. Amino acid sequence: CASSNVGGHYLSYEQYF.

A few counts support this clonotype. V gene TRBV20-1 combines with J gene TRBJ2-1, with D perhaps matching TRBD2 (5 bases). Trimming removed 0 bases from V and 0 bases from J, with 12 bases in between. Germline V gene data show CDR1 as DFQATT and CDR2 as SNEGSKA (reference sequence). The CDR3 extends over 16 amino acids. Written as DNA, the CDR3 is TGCAGTGCTAGAGATCGGGGAACTAGCTCCTACAATGAGCAGTTCTTC. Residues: CSARDRGTSSYNEQFF.

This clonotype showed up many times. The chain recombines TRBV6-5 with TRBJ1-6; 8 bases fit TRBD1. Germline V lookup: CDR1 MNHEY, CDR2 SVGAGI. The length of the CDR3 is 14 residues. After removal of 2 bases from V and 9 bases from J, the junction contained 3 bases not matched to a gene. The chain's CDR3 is CASSYDRGGSPLHF. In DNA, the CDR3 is TGTGCCAGCAGTTACGACAGGGGAGGTTCACCCCTCCACTTT.

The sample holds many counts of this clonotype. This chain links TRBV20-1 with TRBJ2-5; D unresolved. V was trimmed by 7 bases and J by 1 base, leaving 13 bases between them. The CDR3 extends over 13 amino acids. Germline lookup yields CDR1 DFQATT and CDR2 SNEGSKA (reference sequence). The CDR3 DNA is TGCAGTGTGGGTTACGAGATCCAAGAGACCCAGTACTTC. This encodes CSVGYEIQETQYF.

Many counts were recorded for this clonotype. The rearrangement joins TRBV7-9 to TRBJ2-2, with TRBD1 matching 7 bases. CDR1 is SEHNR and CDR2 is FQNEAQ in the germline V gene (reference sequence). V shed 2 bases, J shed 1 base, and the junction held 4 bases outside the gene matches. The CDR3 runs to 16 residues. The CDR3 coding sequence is TGTGCCAGCAGCTTATTAAGGGGGCAGAACACCGGGGAGCTGTTTTTT. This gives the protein CASSLLRGQNTGELFF.

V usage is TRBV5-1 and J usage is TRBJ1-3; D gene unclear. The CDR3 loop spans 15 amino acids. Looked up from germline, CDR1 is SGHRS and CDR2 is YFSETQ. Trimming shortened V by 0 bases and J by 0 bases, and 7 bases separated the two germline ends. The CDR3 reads CASSLDGTSGNTIYF. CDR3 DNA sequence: TGCGCCAGCAGCTTGGACGGAACCTCTGGAAACACCATATATTTT.

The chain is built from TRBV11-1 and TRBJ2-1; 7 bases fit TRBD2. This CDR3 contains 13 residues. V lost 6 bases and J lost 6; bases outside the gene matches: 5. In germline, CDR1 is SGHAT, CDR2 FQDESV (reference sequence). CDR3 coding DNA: TGTGCCAGCAGAAGGGACTACCCCAATGAGCAGTTCTTC. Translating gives CASRRDYPNEQFF.

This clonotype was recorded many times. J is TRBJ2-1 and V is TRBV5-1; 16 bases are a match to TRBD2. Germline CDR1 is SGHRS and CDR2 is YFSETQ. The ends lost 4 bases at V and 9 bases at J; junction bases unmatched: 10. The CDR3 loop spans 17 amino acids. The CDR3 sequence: CASSREPGLAGGSEQFF. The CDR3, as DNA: TGCGCCAGCAGCCGGGAACCGGGACTAGCGGGAGGGTCTGAGCAGTTCTTC.

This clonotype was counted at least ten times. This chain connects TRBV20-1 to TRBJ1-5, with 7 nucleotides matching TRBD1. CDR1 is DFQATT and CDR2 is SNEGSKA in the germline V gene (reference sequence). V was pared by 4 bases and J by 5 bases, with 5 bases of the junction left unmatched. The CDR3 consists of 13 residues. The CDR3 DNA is TGCAGTGCTATAAGGGGGCTGTATCAGCCCCAGCATTTT. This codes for CSAIRGLYQPQHF.

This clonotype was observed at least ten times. The CDR3 loop is CSARGLHGQQYF. DNA for the CDR3: TGCAGCGCCAGGGGACTCCACGGGCAGCAGTACTTC. The chain recombines TRBV29-1 with TRBJ2-7; either TRBD1 or TRBD2 may supply D (6 bases each). Trimming pared 7 bases from V and 8 bases from J, leaving 18 bases between. The CDR3 has 12 amino acids. The germline gives CDR1 SQVTM, CDR2 ANQGSEA.

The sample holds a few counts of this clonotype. For the CDR3, the DNA is TGCAGTGCTAGGGGACTAGCGGGAGTAACCGGGGAGCTGTTTTTT. Amino acid sequence: CSARGLAGVTGELFF. The V and J genes are TRBV20-1 and TRBJ2-2; TRBD2 aligns across 14 bases. V lost 3 bases and J lost 5; bases outside the gene matches: 2. CDR1 and CDR2 (germline): DFQATT, SNEGSKA (reference sequence). This CDR3 is 15 amino acids long.

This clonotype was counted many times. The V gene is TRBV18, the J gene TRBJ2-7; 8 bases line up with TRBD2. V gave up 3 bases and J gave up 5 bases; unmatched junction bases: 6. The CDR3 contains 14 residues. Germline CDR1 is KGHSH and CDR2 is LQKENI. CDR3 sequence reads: CASSPGLGEDEQYF. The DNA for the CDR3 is TGTGCCAGCTCACCGGGACTAGGCGAGGACGAGCAGTACTTC.

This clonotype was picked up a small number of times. This CDR3 reads CSARAGGGKTQYF. Here the CDR3 DNA reads TGCAGTGCTCGAGCGGGAGGTGGAAAGACCCAGTACTTC. This chain connects TRBV20-1 to TRBJ2-5; 9 bases match TRBD2. This CDR3 comprises 13 residues. CDR1 is DFQATT, CDR2 SNEGSKA, per germline (reference sequence). J gave up 6 bases and V 5 bases, and 7 bases lay outside the gene matches.

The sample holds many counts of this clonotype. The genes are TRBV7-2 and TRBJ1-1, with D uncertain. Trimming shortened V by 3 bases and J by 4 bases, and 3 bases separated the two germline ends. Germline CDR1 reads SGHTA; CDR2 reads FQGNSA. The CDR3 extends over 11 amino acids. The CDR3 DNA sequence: TGTGCCAGCAGCTTTTCCACTGAAGCTTTCTTT. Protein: CASSFSTEAFF. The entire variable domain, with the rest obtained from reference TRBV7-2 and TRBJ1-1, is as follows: GAGVSQSPSNKVTEKGKDVELRCDPISGHTALYWYRQSLGQGLEFLIYFQGNSAPDKSGLPSDRFSAERTGGSVSTLTIQRTQQEDSAVYLCASSFSTEAFFGQGTRLTVV.

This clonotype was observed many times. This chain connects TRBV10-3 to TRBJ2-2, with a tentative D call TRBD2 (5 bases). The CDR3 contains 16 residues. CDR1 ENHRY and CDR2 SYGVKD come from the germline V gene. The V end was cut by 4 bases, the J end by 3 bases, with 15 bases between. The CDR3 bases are TGTGCCATCAGTGTGAAGGTCCTGGGAGACACCGGGGAGCTGTTTTTT. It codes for CAISVKVLGDTGELFF.

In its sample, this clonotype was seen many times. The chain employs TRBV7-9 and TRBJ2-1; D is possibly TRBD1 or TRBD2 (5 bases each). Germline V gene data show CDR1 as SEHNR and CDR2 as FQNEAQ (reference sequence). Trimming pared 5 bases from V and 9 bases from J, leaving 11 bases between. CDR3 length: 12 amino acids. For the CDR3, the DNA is TGTGCCAGCAGCCGCCGGGACCTTGAGCAGTTCTTC. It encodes CASSRRDLEQFF.

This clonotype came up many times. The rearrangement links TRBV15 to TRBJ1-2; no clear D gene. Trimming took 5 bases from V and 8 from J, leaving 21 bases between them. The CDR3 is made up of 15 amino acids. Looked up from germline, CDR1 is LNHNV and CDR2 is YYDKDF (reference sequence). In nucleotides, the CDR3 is TGTGCCACCAGCCTAAATGCTGGGCGCTCCGAGGGCTACACCTTC. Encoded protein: CATSLNAGRSEGYTF.

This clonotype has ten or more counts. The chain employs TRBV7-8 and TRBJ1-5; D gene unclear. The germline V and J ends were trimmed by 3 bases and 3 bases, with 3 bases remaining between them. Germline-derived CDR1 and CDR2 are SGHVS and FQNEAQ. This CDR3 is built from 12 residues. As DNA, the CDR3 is TGTGCCAGCAGCTTCGACAATCAGCCCCAGCATTTT. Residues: CASSFDNQPQHF.